There are many counts of the clone carrying this T cell receptor (beta chain). Its antigen is undetermined. This sample is part of a study of CD8 T cells in ankylosing spondylitis. Whole-study results and caveats: The disease-linked clones had a CD8+ phenotype and low blood frequencies. Reportedly, disease-linked clones are significantly enriched in ankylosing spondylitis patients' matched synovial fluid. For ankylosing spondylitis blood, a TCR beta motif of about eight highly homologous variants appeared characteristic.

Per germline, CDR1 SGHRS and CDR2 YFSETQ. V dropped 4 bases and J dropped 2 bases, with 15 bases sitting between them. This CDR3 spans 16 amino acids. Libraries of TCR beta came from quantitative 5'-RACE with molecular barcodes. TCRdb recomputed calls from the 5' RACE reads with MiXCR, one row per CDR3 protein. The sample consists of hundreds of thousands of distinct CDR3 sequences, 10% to 15% of them appearing once. This receptor was obtained from a male donor with ankylosing spondylitis. This chain uses TRBV5-1 with TRBJ2-2; weak D call: TRBD2 (8 bases). Sample: blood, either unsorted or a sorted T cell fraction (not recorded which). CDR3 amino acids: CASSPGGTDNTGELFF. The CDR3 region has the DNA TGCGCCAGCAGCCCGGGGGGGACAGATAACACCGGGGAGCTGTTTTTT.